The present T cell receptor beta chain was sequenced within a study of blood T cell repertoires in COVID-19. About the study: Researchers got acute and convalescent COVID-19 samples from the United States, Italy and Spain.

This CDR3 has 13 residues. V lost 6 bases and J lost 2; bases outside the gene matches: 3. Across under 25 US areas, participants ranged in age from roughly 18 to 95 years. Cohort allocation depended upon clinical history that participants reported. In the authors' workflow: By means of reference gene primer amplification, nucleated cell counts were estimated. The table came from immunoSEQ multiplex PCR; TCRdb's copy has only in-frame clones and leaves some out. V and J calls plus clone size are reproduced from that table; the DNA served to infer D and trimming. Here the sample spans 360,000 or so clones, roughly 87% being singletons. This clone was observed a handful of times.

Material for sequencing was PBMCs or T cells enriched from blood (not recorded which). This rearrangement joins TRBV12-3 or TRBV12-4 to TRBJ1-2; 7 nucleotides line up with TRBD1. This clonotype originated in a woman in her 30s who had recovered from COVID-19. The CDR3 region is CASSPTGNYGYTF. The CDR3 nucleotides read TGTGCCAGCAGCCCGACAGGGAACTATGGCTACACCTTC.